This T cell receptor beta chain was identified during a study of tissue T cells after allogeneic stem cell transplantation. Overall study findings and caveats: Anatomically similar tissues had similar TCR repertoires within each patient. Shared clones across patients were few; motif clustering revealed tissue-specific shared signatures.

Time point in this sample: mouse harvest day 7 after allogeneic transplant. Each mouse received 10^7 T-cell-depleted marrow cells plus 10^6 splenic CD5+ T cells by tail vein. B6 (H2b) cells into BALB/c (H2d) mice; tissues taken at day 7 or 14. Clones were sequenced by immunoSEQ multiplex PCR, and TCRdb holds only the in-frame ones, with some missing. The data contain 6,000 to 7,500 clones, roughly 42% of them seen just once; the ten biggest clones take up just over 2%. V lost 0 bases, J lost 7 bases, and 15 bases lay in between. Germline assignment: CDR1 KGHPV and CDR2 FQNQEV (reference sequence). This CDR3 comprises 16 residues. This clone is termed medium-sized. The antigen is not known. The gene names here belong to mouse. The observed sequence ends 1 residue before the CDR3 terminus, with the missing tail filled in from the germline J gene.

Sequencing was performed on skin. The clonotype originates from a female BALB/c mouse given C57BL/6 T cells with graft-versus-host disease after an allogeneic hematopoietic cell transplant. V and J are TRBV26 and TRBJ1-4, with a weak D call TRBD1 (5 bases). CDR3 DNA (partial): TGTGCCAGCAGTCTGTCGACGGCCAGGGCGGGCGAAAGATTATTT. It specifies CASSLSTARAGERLF. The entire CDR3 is CASSLSTARAGERLFF.